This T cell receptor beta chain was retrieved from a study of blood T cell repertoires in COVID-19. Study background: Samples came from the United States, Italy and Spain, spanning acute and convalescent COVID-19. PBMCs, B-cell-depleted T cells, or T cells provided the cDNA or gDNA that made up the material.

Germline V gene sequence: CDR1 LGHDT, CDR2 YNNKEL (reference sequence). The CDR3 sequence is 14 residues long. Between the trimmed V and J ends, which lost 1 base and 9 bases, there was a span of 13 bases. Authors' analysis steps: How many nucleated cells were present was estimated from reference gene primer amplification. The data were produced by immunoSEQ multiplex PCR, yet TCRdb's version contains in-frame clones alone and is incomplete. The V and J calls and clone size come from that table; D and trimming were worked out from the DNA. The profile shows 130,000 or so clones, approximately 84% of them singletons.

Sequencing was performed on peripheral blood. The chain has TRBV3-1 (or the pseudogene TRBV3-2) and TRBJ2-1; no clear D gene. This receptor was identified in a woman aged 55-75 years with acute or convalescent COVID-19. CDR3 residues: CASSQVASGSEQFF. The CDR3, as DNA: TGTGCCAGCAGCCAAGTAGCTAGTGGCTCTGAGCAGTTCTTC.